This entry lists 10 T cell receptor beta chains sequenced from one sample in a study of human T cells and chemical hapten exposure. This sample's time point: pre-sensitization, week 0. Treatment given: therapeutic diphenylcyclopropenone sensitization with weekly scalp DPC. TCRdb itself ran the RACE reads through MiXCR, one entry per CDR3 protein. The data contain about 250,000 distinct CDR3 sequences, approximately 7.5% of them singletons. Sequenced material: whole blood, taken in connection with sensitization to the hapten diphenylcyclopropenone (DPC). Receptors originate from a man between 18 and 35 years old with alopecia areata. Some clones in this sample may be carry-over from other donors' samples.

The CDR3 DNA reads as TGTGCCAGCAGCTTAGGACAGGGAATGGACGAGCAGTACTTC. The encoded protein is CASSLGQGMDEQYF. The gene calls are TRBV7-9 and TRBJ2-7; 7 nucleotides agree with TRBD1. V was clipped by 1 base and J by 5 bases; unmatched bases: 5. The CDR3 length is 14 residues. CDR1 and CDR2 from the germline V gene are SEHNR and FQNEAQ (reference sequence).

This clonotype was observed at least ten times. The CDR3 DNA reads as TGCGCCAGCAGCTTGGCGGGTTCGGGGTCCGCCTACAATGAGCAGTTCTTC. Translation: CASSLAGSGSAYNEQFF. The V call is TRBV5-1, the J call TRBJ2-1, with D possibly TRBD2 on 5 matching bases. The germline V gene has CDR1 SGHRS and CDR2 YFSETQ. The CDR3 spans 17 residues. V lost 0 bases, J lost 2 bases, and 15 bases lay in between.

The V gene is TRBV5-6, the J gene TRBJ1-5; D remains unclear. This CDR3 has 16 amino acids. The germline gives CDR1 SGHDT, CDR2 YYEEEE. Trimming stripped 1 base from V and 1 base from J, with 12 bases between. CDR3 nucleotide sequence: TGTGCCAGCAGCTTGTACAAGGGAAGGAGCAATCAGCCCCAGCATTTT. Its translation is CASSLYKGRSNQPQHF.

The chain has TRBV4-1 and TRBJ2-1; possibly TRBD2 for D (6 bases). Germline CDR1 and CDR2: MGHRA and YSYEKL. V was pared by 1 base and J by 1 base, with 17 bases between. The CDR3 length is 18 residues. CDR3 loop: CASSQAPMLAISYNEQFF. For the CDR3, the DNA is TGCGCCAGCAGCCAAGCTCCCATGCTAGCGATATCCTACAATGAGCAGTTCTTC.

The sample holds a few counts of this clonotype. The CDR3 region is CASSPGTLNTEAFF. In DNA form, the CDR3 reads TGTGCCAGCAGTCCCGGGACGCTGAACACTGAAGCTTTCTTT. The chain couples TRBV6-5 to TRBJ1-1; D possibly corresponds to TRBD1 (5 bases). The germline V gene encodes CDR1 MNHEY and CDR2 SVGAGI. CDR3 length: 14 residues. With 5 bases removed from V and 0 bases from J, the gap between germline ends came to 10 bases.

This clonotype was recorded only once. This sequence joins TRBV10-3 and TRBJ2-7, with D possibly TRBD1 on 5 matching bases. Trimming stripped 0 bases from V and 2 bases from J, with 11 bases between. The CDR3 has 15 residues. Germline CDR1 ENHRY, CDR2 SYGVKD. The CDR3 DNA reads as TGTGCCATCAGTGAGTCGAACCAGGGCCCCTACGAGCAGTACGTC. It specifies CAISESNQGPYEQYV.

This clonotype was counted many times. The chain combines TRBV6-1 with TRBJ2-7, with TRBD1 matching 7 bases. Germline V CDR1 and CDR2: MNHNS, SASEGT. CDR3 length: 14 amino acids. V was pared by 6 bases and J by 6 bases, with 11 bases of the junction left unmatched. This CDR3 reads CASSTTQGNREQYF. The CDR3 DNA sequence: TGTGCCAGCAGCACTACACAGGGGAACCGCGAGCAGTACTTC.

This chain connects TRBV3-1 to TRBJ1-1; the match to TRBD1 covers 7 bases. The CDR3 is 17 amino acids. V lost 6 bases and J lost 4; bases outside the gene matches: 17. Germline-derived CDR1 and CDR2 are LGHDT and YNNKEL (reference sequence). This CDR3 is CASSQRLTKQGRTEAFF. In DNA, the CDR3 is TGTGCCAGCAGTCAACGTCTGACTAAACAGGGGCGCACTGAAGCTTTCTTT.

The table lists this clonotype with a few counts. This chain uses TRBV25-1 with TRBJ2-5; D unclear. V was cut by 5 bases and J by 0 bases, with 1 base left in between. CDR3 size: 11 residues. Germline lookup yields CDR1 MGHDK and CDR2 SYGVNS. The CDR3 DNA is TGTGCCAGCAGTAACCAAGAGACCCAGTACTTC. This encodes CASSNQETQYF.

This chain joins TRBV9 and TRBJ2-3; TRBD1 agrees at 8 bases. CDR3 length: 14 amino acids. The ends lost 3 bases at V and 1 base at J; junction bases unmatched: 1. Per germline, CDR1 SGDLS and CDR2 YYNGEE. The chain's CDR3 is CASSETGGTDTQYF. In nucleotides, the CDR3 is TGTGCCAGCAGCGAGACAGGGGGCACAGATACGCAGTATTTT.